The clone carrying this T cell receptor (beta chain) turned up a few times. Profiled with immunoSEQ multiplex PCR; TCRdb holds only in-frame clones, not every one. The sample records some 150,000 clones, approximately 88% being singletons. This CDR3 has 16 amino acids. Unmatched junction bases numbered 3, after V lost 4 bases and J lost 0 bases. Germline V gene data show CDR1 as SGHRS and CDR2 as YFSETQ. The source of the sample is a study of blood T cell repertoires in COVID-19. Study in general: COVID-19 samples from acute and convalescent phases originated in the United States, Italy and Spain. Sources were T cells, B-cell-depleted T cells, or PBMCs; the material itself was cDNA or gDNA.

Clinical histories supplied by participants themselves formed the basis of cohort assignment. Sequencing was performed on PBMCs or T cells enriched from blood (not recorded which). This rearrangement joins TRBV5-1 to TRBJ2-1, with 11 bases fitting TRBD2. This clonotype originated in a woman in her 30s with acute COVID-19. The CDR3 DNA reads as TGCGCCAGCAGCACTAGCGGGAGCTACTCCTACAATGAGCAGTTCTTC. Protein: CASSTSGSYSYNEQFF.